Listed here are 3 T cell receptor beta chains from one sample, sequenced in a study of CD8+ T cells in alopecia areata. Isolated RNA was reverse transcribed into cDNA used as the sequencing template. The data were produced by immunoSEQ multiplex PCR, yet TCRdb's version contains in-frame clones alone and is incomplete. This table has fewer than 110,000 clones, roughly 50% appearing once. Sequencing input: CD4+ T cells sorted from blood. Every receptor here comes from a human donor in good health.

The CDR3, as DNA: TGCGCCAGCAGCCAAGGGACTAGCGGGACCGGGGAGCTGTTTTTT. Translation: CASSQGTSGTGELFF. The chain couples TRBV4-3 to TRBJ2-2; 11 nucleotides agree with TRBD2. Germline V gives CDR1 LGHNA, CDR2 YSLEER. Unmatched junction bases numbered 0, after V lost 1 base and J lost 5 bases. This CDR3 has 15 amino acids.

The CDR3 is CAWMGARGANVLTF. The CDR3 DNA follows: TGTGCCTGGATGGGGGCGCGAGGGGCCAACGTCCTGACTTTC. This sequence joins TRBV30 and TRBJ2-6; possibly TRBD1 for D (6 bases). Trimming left V 4 bases short and J 4 bases short, with 11 bases between. The CDR3 runs to 14 residues. The germline gives CDR1 GTSNPN, CDR2 SVGIG (reference sequence).

The rearrangement uses TRBV2 and TRBJ2-1; D remains unclear. Trimming removed 4 bases at V and 4 bases at J, with 11 bases between. CDR1 and CDR2 from the germline V gene are SNHLY and FYNNEI. The CDR3 is 14 amino acids. CDR3 bases: TGTGCCAGCAGTGCGGACGGAGCATACAATGAGCAGTTCTTC. The encoded protein is CASSADGAYNEQFF.